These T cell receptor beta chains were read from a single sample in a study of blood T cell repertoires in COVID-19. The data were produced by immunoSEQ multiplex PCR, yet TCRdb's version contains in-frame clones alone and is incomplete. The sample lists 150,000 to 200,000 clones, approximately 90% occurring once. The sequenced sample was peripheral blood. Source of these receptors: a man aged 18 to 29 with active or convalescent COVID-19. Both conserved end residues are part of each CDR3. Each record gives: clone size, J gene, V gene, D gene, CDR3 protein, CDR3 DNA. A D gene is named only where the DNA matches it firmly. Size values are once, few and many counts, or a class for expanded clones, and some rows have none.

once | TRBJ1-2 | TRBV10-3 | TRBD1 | CAINPGQVYGYTF | TGTGCCATCAATCCGGGACAGGTCTATGGCTACACCTTC
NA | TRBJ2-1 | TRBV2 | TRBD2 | CASRGAGAYCCNEQFF | TGTGCCAGCCGAGGCGCGGGAGCTTATTGTTGCAATGAGCAGTTCTTC
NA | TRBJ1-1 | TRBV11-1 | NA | CASSWVAGDTEAFF | TGTGCCAGCAGCTGGGTCGCGGGGGACACTGAAGCTTTCTTT
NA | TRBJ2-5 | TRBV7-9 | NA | CASSLSGTKKETQYF | TGTGCCAGCAGCCTATCCGGGACAAAGAAAGAGACCCAGTACTTC
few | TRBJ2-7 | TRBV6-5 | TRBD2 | CASSYSVAGGEQYF | TGTGCCAGCAGTTACTCGGTAGCGGGAGGCGAGCAGTACTTC
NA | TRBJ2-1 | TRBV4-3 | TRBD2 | CASSQIAGSSYNEQFF | TGCGCCAGCAGCCAGATAGCGGGTAGCTCCTACAATGAGCAGTTCTTC
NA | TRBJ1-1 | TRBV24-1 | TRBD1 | CATSTGTGNTEAFF | TGTGCCACCAGTACCGGGACAGGGAACACTGAAGCTTTCTTT
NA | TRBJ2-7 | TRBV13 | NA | CASGRLGSGVVEQYF | TGTGCCAGCGGCCGATTGGGTAGCGGAGTAGTCGAGCAGTACTTC
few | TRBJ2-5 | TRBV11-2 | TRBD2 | CASSLSGTSISKTQYF | TGTGCCAGCAGCTTGTCCGGGACTAGCATTTCGAAGACCCAGTACTTC
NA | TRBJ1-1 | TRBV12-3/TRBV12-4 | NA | CASSYSEAFF | TGTGCCAGCAGCTACAGTGAAGCTTTCTTT
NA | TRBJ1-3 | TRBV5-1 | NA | CASSIDNSGNTIYF | TGCGCCAGCAGCATAGACAACTCTGGAAACACCATATATTTT
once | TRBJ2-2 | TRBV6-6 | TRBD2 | CASSRVRSGGYPNTGELFF | TGTGCCAGCAGTCGAGTGAGAAGCGGGGGGTACCCGAACACCGGGGAGCTGTTTTTT
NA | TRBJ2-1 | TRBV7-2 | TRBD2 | CASSLAGGYNEQFF | TGTGCCAGCAGCTTAGCGGGGGGGTACAATGAGCAGTTCTTC
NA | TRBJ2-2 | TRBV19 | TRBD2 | CASSIGPFPGLAGPGELFF | TGTGCCAGTAGTATAGGCCCCTTCCCGGGACTAGCGGGTCCCGGGGAGCTGTTTTTT
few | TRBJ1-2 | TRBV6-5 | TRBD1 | CASSSGTGGFYGYTF | TGTGCCAGCAGTTCCGGGACAGGGGGCTTCTATGGCTACACCTTC
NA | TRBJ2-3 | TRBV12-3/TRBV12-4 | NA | CASSFLPDTQYF | TGTGCCAGCAGTTTTCTCCCAGATACGCAGTATTTT
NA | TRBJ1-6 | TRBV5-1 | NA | CASSIEDRGNSPLHF | TGCGCCAGCAGCATCGAAGACCGGGGGAATTCACCCCTCCACTTT
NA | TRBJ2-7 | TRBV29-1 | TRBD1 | CSVVLRAGGYEQYF | TGCAGCGTTGTTTTAAGGGCAGGGGGCTACGAGCAGTACTTC
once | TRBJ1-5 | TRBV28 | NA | CASSLSGVSQPQHF | TGTGCCAGCAGTTTATCAGGGGTTAGTCAGCCCCAGCATTTT
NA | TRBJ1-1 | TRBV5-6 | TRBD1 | CASSSWTGIGEGTEAFF | TGTGCCAGCAGCTCCTGGACAGGGATAGGTGAGGGCACTGAAGCTTTCTTT
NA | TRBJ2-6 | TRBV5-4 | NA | CASSPVWDTGANVLTF | TGTGCCAGCAGCCCCGTGTGGGACACCGGGGCCAACGTCCTGACTTTC
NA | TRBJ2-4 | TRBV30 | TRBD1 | CAWSHRDRGNIQYF | TGTGCTTGGAGTCATCGGGACAGGGGAAACATTCAGTACTTC
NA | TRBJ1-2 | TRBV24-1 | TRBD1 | CATSDPGQGIDGYTF | TGTGCCACCAGTGACCCGGGACAGGGGATAGATGGCTACACCTTC
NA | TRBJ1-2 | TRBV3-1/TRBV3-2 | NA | CASSRSGGAGGYTF | TGTGCCAGCAGCCGGTCGGGGGGCGCGGGTGGCTACACCTTC
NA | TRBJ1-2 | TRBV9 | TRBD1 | CASSPSTGDYGYTF | TGTGCCAGCAGCCCATCGACAGGGGACTATGGCTACACCTTC
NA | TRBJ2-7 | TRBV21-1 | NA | CASSKARCLAELF | TGTGCCAGCAGCAAGGCTAGGTGCCTTGCGGAGCTCTTC
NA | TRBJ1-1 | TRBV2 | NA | CASSGMTVNTEAFF | TGTGCCAGCAGTGGGATGACAGTGAACACTGAAGCTTTCTTT
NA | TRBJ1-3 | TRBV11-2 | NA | CASSSRGHSGNTIYF | TGTGCCAGCAGCTCAAGAGGTCACTCTGGAAACACCATATATTTT
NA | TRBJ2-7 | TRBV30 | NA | CAWTKPLGTSYEQYF | TGTGCCTGGACCAAACCCCTTGGCACCTCCTACGAGCAGTACTTC
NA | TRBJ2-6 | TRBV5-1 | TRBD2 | CASSLAAGAGANVLTF | TGCGCCAGCAGCTTGGCCGCGGGAGCTGGGGCCAACGTCCTGACTTTC
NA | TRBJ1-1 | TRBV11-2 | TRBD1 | CASSHTGVTEAFF | TGTGCCAGCAGTCATACAGGGGTGACTGAAGCTTTCTTT
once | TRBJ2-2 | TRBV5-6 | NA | CASSLGTVNTGELFF | TGTGCCAGCAGCTTGGGGACAGTAAATACCGGGGAGCTGTTTTTT
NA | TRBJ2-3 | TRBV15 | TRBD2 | CATSRGTSGDTQYF | TGTGCCACCAGCAGAGGGACTAGCGGGGATACGCAGTATTTT
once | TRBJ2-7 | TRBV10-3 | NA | CAMGDRDNTYEQYF | TGTGCCATGGGGGACCGGGACAACACCTACGAGCAGTACTTC
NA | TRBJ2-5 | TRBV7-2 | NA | CASSFRFGKGETQYF | TGTGCCAGCAGCTTTCGGTTCGGGAAGGGAGAGACCCAGTACTTC
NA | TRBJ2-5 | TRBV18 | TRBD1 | CASSPLHQGAATEQETQYF | TGTGCCAGCTCACCACTTCATCAGGGGGCGGCGACAGAACAAGAGACCCAGTACTTC
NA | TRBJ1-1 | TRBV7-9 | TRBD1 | CASSQQTGITEAFF | TGTGCCAGCAGCCAACAGACAGGGATCACTGAAGCTTTCTTT
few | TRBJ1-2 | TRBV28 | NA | CASRLSGGAGGYTF | TGTGCCAGCAGACTATCAGGAGGGGCAGGGGGCTACACCTTC
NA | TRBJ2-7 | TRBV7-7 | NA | CASSVGDSQTYEQYF | TGTGCCAGCAGCGTTGGTGACAGTCAGACCTACGAGCAGTACTTC
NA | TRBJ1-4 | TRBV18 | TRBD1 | CASSPILETGSNEKLFF | TGTGCCAGCTCACCAATCCTGGAGACAGGGTCTAATGAAAAACTGTTTTTT
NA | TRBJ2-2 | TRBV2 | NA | CASSEAFQGGGTGELFF | TGTGCCAGCAGTGAGGCATTTCAGGGAGGGGGAACCGGGGAGCTGTTTTTT
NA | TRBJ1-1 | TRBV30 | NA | CAWSTGRYKYFF | TGTGCCTGGAGTACAGGACGGTACAAGTACTTCTTT
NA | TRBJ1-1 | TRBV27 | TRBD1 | CASKSGTGNSHTEAFF | TGTGCCTCCAAATCCGGGACAGGTAATTCGCACACTGAAGCTTTCTTT
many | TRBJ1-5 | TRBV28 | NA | CASSPRNNQPQHF | TGTGCCAGCAGTCCGCGGAACAATCAGCCCCAGCATTTT
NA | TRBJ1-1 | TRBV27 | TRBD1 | CASSPFQGVHTEAFF | TGTGCCAGCAGTCCATTTCAGGGGGTACACACTGAAGCTTTCTTT
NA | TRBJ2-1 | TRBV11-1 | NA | CASSPTRGYGWSEQFF | TGTGCCAGCAGCCCAACCCGGGGGTATGGGTGGTCTGAGCAGTTCTTC
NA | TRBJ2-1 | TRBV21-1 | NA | CASSKVGISREDGWFF | TGTGCCAGCAGCAAAGTGGGTATATCCAGGGAAGATGGGTGGTTCTTC
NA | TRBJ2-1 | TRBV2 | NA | CASSPPLGHEQFF | TGTGCCAGCAGCCCCCCGCTGGGCCATGAGCAGTTCTTC
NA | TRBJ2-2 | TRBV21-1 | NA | CASVYRGANTGELFF | TGTGCCAGCGTTTACAGGGGGGCGAACACCGGGGAGCTGTTTTTT
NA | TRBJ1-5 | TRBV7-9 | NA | CASSLLSQPQHF | TGTGCCAGCAGCTTGTTATCTCAGCCCCAGCATTTT
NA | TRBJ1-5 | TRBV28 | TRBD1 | CASSLRGQGVMPQHF | TGTGCCAGCAGTTTACGGGGACAGGGGGTAATGCCCCAGCATTTT
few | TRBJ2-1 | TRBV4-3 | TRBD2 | CASSLYSGTSAYNEQFF | TGCGCCAGCAGCCTTTATTCCGGGACTAGCGCCTACAATGAGCAGTTCTTC
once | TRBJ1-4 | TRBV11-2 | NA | CASSLDLYGDNEKLFF | TGTGCCAGCAGCTTAGATCTGTACGGGGATAATGAAAAACTGTTTTTT
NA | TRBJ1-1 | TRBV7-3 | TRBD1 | CASSPTGGHTEAFF | TGTGCCAGCAGCCCAACAGGGGGCCACACTGAAGCTTTCTTT
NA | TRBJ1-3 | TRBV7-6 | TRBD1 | CASSPRDRDSNTIYF | TGTGCCAGCAGTCCCCGGGACAGGGACTCAAACACCATATATTTT
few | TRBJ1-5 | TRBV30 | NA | CAWSAVSNQPQHF | TGTGCCTGGAGTGCGGTAAGCAATCAGCCCCAGCATTTT
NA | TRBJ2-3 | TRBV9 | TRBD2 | CASSPGLAEDTQYF | TGTGCCAGCAGCCCGGGACTAGCCGAAGATACGCAGTATTTT
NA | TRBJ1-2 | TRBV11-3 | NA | CASSSPWGEGGYGYTF | TGTGCCAGCAGCTCCCCGTGGGGAGAAGGGGGCTATGGCTACACCTTC